The rows below give T cell receptor beta chains drawn from one sample of a study of OX40 agonist ivuxolimab in advanced cancers. Method: immunoSEQ multiplex PCR; TCRdb's copy keeps in-frame clones and lacks some. The repertoire consists of approximately 58,000 clones, with roughly 84% occurring once and the leading ten covering 4.6%. The sample in question was CD4+ or CD8+ T cells sorted from blood, obtained in a trial of the OX40 agonist ivuxolimab. These receptors were collected from an adult with an advanced solid tumor such as melanoma, head and neck, liver or kidney cancer. Both conserved end residues are part of each CDR3. The D gene is left open where the match is weak. The size field is filled for only some rows; it gives once, few, many or a size class.

d_gene: TRBD2
abundance: NA
v_gene: TRBV9
j_gene: TRBJ2-3
CDR3nt: TGTGCCAGCAGCGTCCGGGGGGTCACAGATACGCAGTATTTT
CDR3aa: CASSVRGVTDTQYF

d_gene: TRBD1
abundance: NA
v_gene: TRBV19
j_gene: TRBJ2-7
CDR3nt: TGTGCCAGTAGTAAGGGGGACAGAACCTACGAGCAGTACTTC
CDR3aa: CASSKGDRTYEQYF

d_gene: NA
abundance: NA
v_gene: TRBV2
j_gene: TRBJ2-7
CDR3nt: TGTGCCAGCAGTTGGAGGTCTGGCTACGAGCAGTACTTC
CDR3aa: CASSWRSGYEQYF

d_gene: TRBD1
abundance: NA
v_gene: TRBV2
j_gene: TRBJ1-1
CDR3nt: TGTGCCAGCCATTCGGGACAGGGATACATGAACACTGAAGCTTTCTTT
CDR3aa: CASHSGQGYMNTEAFF

d_gene: TRBD1
abundance: once
v_gene: TRBV11-2
j_gene: TRBJ2-7
CDR3nt: TGTGCCAGCAGCGATTACAGGGGTTCCTACGAGCAGTACTTC
CDR3aa: CASSDYRGSYEQYF

d_gene: NA
abundance: NA
v_gene: TRBV7-8
j_gene: TRBJ2-2
CDR3nt: TGTGCCAGCGGGACTAACACCGGGGAGCTGTTTTTT
CDR3aa: CASGTNTGELFF

d_gene: NA
abundance: NA
v_gene: TRBV7-3
j_gene: TRBJ2-7
CDR3nt: TGTGCCAGCAGCTTGGCGGGAAGTTTCTACGAGCAGTACTTC
CDR3aa: CASSLAGSFYEQYF

d_gene: NA
abundance: NA
v_gene: TRBV19
j_gene: TRBJ2-3
CDR3nt: TGTGCCAGTAGTATAGGGGCGGGGAGCACAGATACGCAGTATTTT
CDR3aa: CASSIGAGSTDTQYF

d_gene: NA
abundance: NA
v_gene: TRBV7-9
j_gene: TRBJ2-7
CDR3nt: TGTGCCAGCAGCTTAGTGTCGGGGCCCTACGAGCAGTACTTC
CDR3aa: CASSLVSGPYEQYF

d_gene: TRBD1
abundance: NA
v_gene: TRBV6-5
j_gene: TRBJ2-7
CDR3nt: TGTGCCAGCAGTCCCGGGACAGGCTCCTACGAGCAGTACTTC
CDR3aa: CASSPGTGSYEQYF

d_gene: NA
abundance: NA
v_gene: TRBV18
j_gene: TRBJ2-2
CDR3nt: TGTGCCAGCTCACCGCAGGGATCAGGCACCGGGGAGCTGTTTTTT
CDR3aa: CASSPQGSGTGELFF

d_gene: NA
abundance: NA
v_gene: TRBV28
j_gene: TRBJ1-1
CDR3nt: TGTGCCAGTTCGGGGGTCGGGTGGGACACTGAAGCTTTCTTT
CDR3aa: CASSGVGWDTEAFF

d_gene: NA
abundance: once
v_gene: TRBV6-5
j_gene: TRBJ2-3
CDR3nt: TGTGCCAGCAGTTACTCTCGGCGGAGCACAGATACGCAGTATTTT
CDR3aa: CASSYSRRSTDTQYF

d_gene: TRBD2
abundance: NA
v_gene: TRBV11-2
j_gene: TRBJ2-7
CDR3nt: TGTGCCAGCAGCTCTCCCCTTAAGCGGGAGAACGAGCAGTACTTC
CDR3aa: CASSSPLKRENEQYF

d_gene: NA
abundance: NA
v_gene: TRBV7-8
j_gene: TRBJ1-6
CDR3nt: TGTGCCAGCAGCGTTCGGGGTTCAAATTCACCCCTCCACTTT
CDR3aa: CASSVRGSNSPLHF

d_gene: NA
abundance: NA
v_gene: TRBV2
j_gene: TRBJ2-1
CDR3nt: TGTGCCAGCAGTGCTACAGGGGGGGCCAATGAGCAGTTCTTC
CDR3aa: CASSATGGANEQFF

d_gene: NA
abundance: NA
v_gene: TRBV28
j_gene: TRBJ2-1
CDR3nt: TGTGCCAGCAGTTTTTCCTCGGGGAACCCTTACAATGAGCAGTTCTTC
CDR3aa: CASSFSSGNPYNEQFF

d_gene: NA
abundance: NA
v_gene: TRBV29-1
j_gene: TRBJ2-7
CDR3nt: TGCAGCGTTTCGGGCAAGGGCCCACGGACGGGCTACGAGCAGTACTTC
CDR3aa: CSVSGKGPRTGYEQYF

d_gene: NA
abundance: NA
v_gene: TRBV4-2
j_gene: TRBJ1-5
CDR3nt: TGTGCCAGCAGCCAATTACAGGGAAGCAATCAGCCCCAGCATTTT
CDR3aa: CASSQLQGSNQPQHF

d_gene: TRBD2
abundance: NA
v_gene: TRBV4-2
j_gene: TRBJ2-7
CDR3nt: TGTGCCAGCAGCCAAGAAATACTAGCGGGCAGATACGAGCAGTACTTC
CDR3aa: CASSQEILAGRYEQYF

d_gene: TRBD2
abundance: NA
v_gene: TRBV7-6
j_gene: TRBJ2-1
CDR3nt: TGTGCCAGCAGCTCGGGAGCGGGAGTACCCCCCTCCAATGAGCAGTTCTTC
CDR3aa: CASSSGAGVPPSNEQFF

d_gene: TRBD1
abundance: few
v_gene: TRBV19
j_gene: TRBJ1-5
CDR3nt: TGTGCCAGTAGTCAACAACAGGGGGGGAATCAGCCCCAGCATTTT
CDR3aa: CASSQQQGGNQPQHF

d_gene: NA
abundance: NA
v_gene: TRBV19
j_gene: TRBJ2-2
CDR3nt: TGTGCCAGTAGTACCCCGTTAAGGGTCGGGAACACCGGGGAGCTGTTTTTT
CDR3aa: CASSTPLRVGNTGELFF

d_gene: NA
abundance: few
v_gene: TRBV27
j_gene: TRBJ2-1
CDR3nt: TGTGCCAGCAAAAGGGTGGAATCCTACAATGAGCAGTTCTTC
CDR3aa: CASKRVESYNEQFF

d_gene: NA
abundance: NA
v_gene: TRBV19
j_gene: TRBJ2-1
CDR3nt: TGTGCCAGTAGTTTTAGCGCGAGCTCCTACAATGAGCAGTTCTTC
CDR3aa: CASSFSASSYNEQFF

d_gene: TRBD1
abundance: NA
v_gene: TRBV9
j_gene: TRBJ2-7
CDR3nt: TGTGCCAGCAGCGTCGCTCCCCTGGACAGGGGTGTAGACGAGCAGTACTTC
CDR3aa: CASSVAPLDRGVDEQYF

d_gene: TRBD2
abundance: NA
v_gene: TRBV28
j_gene: TRBJ2-1
CDR3nt: TGTGCCAGCACCATGGGGGGGTCGAGCTCCTACAATGAGCAGTTCTTC
CDR3aa: CASTMGGSSSYNEQFF

d_gene: TRBD1
abundance: NA
v_gene: TRBV6-6
j_gene: TRBJ2-7
CDR3nt: TGTGCCACCCTCCCCCCGGGACAGACAAGCTCCTACGAGCAGTACTTC
CDR3aa: CATLPPGQTSSYEQYF

d_gene: TRBD1
abundance: few
v_gene: TRBV5-1
j_gene: TRBJ2-7
CDR3nt: TGCGCCAGCGGGGGACAGGGCTACGAGCAGTACTTC
CDR3aa: CASGGQGYEQYF

d_gene: NA
abundance: few
v_gene: TRBV11-2
j_gene: TRBJ1-1
CDR3nt: TGTGCCAGCAGCTTAGTGGGCAGGGGTGAAGCTTTCTTT
CDR3aa: CASSLVGRGEAFF

d_gene: NA
abundance: NA
v_gene: TRBV6-1
j_gene: TRBJ2-7
CDR3nt: TGTGCCAGCAGTGAGGGAGGCCACGAGCAGTACTTC
CDR3aa: CASSEGGHEQYF

d_gene: NA
abundance: NA
v_gene: TRBV18
j_gene: TRBJ2-3
CDR3nt: TGTGCCAGCTCACCAGTGAACACAGATACGCAGTATTTT
CDR3aa: CASSPVNTDTQYF

d_gene: NA
abundance: NA
v_gene: TRBV9
j_gene: TRBJ1-2
CDR3nt: TGTGCCAGCAGCGTAGACACAGATACTGGCTACACCTTC
CDR3aa: CASSVDTDTGYTF

d_gene: TRBD1
abundance: NA
v_gene: TRBV10-2
j_gene: TRBJ1-5
CDR3nt: TGCGCCAGCAGTGAGACTGGACAGGGGTATCAGCCCCAGCATTTT
CDR3aa: CASSETGQGYQPQHF

d_gene: TRBD2
abundance: NA
v_gene: TRBV28
j_gene: TRBJ2-1
CDR3nt: TGTGCCAGCAGTTTCGGAGGACTAGCGGGATCTCGGCCAGAGCAGTTCTTC
CDR3aa: CASSFGGLAGSRPEQFF

d_gene: NA
abundance: once
v_gene: TRBV10-3
j_gene: TRBJ1-1
CDR3nt: TGTGCCATCAGTGAGTCTGGTCGGGGTTCGGCTTTCTTT
CDR3aa: CAISESGRGSAFF

d_gene: TRBD2
abundance: NA
v_gene: TRBV15
j_gene: TRBJ2-2
CDR3nt: TGTGCCACTAGCAGCCGGACTAGCGGGAGACCGGACACCGGGGAGCTGTTTTTT
CDR3aa: CATSSRTSGRPDTGELFF

d_gene: TRBD2
abundance: NA
v_gene: TRBV5-6
j_gene: TRBJ2-7
CDR3nt: TGTGCCAGCAGCTCCGGGACTAGCGGGGGGCAAAGCTCCTACGAGCAGTACTTC
CDR3aa: CASSSGTSGGQSSYEQYF

d_gene: NA
abundance: NA
v_gene: TRBV2
j_gene: TRBJ1-2
CDR3nt: TGTGCCAGCAGTGAGTCCGGGTACGGCTACACCTTC
CDR3aa: CASSESGYGYTF

d_gene: NA
abundance: NA
v_gene: TRBV19
j_gene: TRBJ2-2
CDR3nt: TGTGCCAGTAGTATCACCACCGGGGAGCTGTTTTTT
CDR3aa: CASSITTGELFF

d_gene: NA
abundance: NA
v_gene: TRBV5-1
j_gene: TRBJ2-1
CDR3nt: TGCGCCAGCAGCTTGGAAGGTGGTAGGGATAATGAGCAGTTCTTC
CDR3aa: CASSLEGGRDNEQFF

d_gene: TRBD2
abundance: NA
v_gene: TRBV28
j_gene: TRBJ2-3
CDR3nt: TGTGCCAGCAGTTTTCCGAGCGGGGGATTCACAGATACGCAGTATTTT
CDR3aa: CASSFPSGGFTDTQYF

d_gene: TRBD1
abundance: NA
v_gene: TRBV6-5
j_gene: TRBJ2-7
CDR3nt: TGTGCCAGCAGTTACACAGGACAGGGGGCAGGGGAGCAGTACTTC
CDR3aa: CASSYTGQGAGEQYF

d_gene: NA
abundance: once
v_gene: TRBV7-9
j_gene: TRBJ2-7
CDR3nt: TGTGCCAGCAGCTTCATCAGACAGGCAGAGGAGCAGTACTTC
CDR3aa: CASSFIRQAEEQYF

d_gene: NA
abundance: NA
v_gene: TRBV21-1
j_gene: TRBJ2-6
CDR3nt: TGTGCCAGCAGCAAAGGTCCCAGGCCGCGGACTAGCGGGAGGGCAGGGGCCAACGTCCTGACTTTC
CDR3aa: CASSKGPRPRTSGRAGANVLTF

d_gene: TRBD1
abundance: NA
v_gene: TRBV19
j_gene: TRBJ1-5
CDR3nt: TGTGCCAGTAGTCACGGCGGCGGACAGGGGCGCCAGCCCCAGCATTTT
CDR3aa: CASSHGGGQGRQPQHF

d_gene: TRBD1
abundance: NA
v_gene: TRBV19
j_gene: TRBJ2-5
CDR3nt: TGTGCCACCGCGACGGGACAGGGGGTGGAGACCCAGTACTTC
CDR3aa: CATATGQGVETQYF

d_gene: NA
abundance: NA
v_gene: TRBV11-2
j_gene: TRBJ2-2
CDR3nt: TGTGCCAGCAGCTTAAACAGGGCCTCGAACACCGGGGAGCTGTTTTTT
CDR3aa: CASSLNRASNTGELFF

d_gene: NA
abundance: NA
v_gene: TRBV14
j_gene: TRBJ2-5
CDR3nt: TGTGCCAGCAGCCAAGACGGGGTGACAAAGACCCAGTACTTC
CDR3aa: CASSQDGVTKTQYF

d_gene: NA
abundance: NA
v_gene: TRBV5-1
j_gene: TRBJ2-1
CDR3nt: TGCGCCAGCAGCGACCGGGTCAACAATGAGCAGTTCTTC
CDR3aa: CASSDRVNNEQFF

d_gene: NA
abundance: NA
v_gene: TRBV9
j_gene: TRBJ2-2
CDR3nt: TGTGCCAGCAGCGTCGCCGACCCCGGGGAGCTGTTTTTT
CDR3aa: CASSVADPGELFF